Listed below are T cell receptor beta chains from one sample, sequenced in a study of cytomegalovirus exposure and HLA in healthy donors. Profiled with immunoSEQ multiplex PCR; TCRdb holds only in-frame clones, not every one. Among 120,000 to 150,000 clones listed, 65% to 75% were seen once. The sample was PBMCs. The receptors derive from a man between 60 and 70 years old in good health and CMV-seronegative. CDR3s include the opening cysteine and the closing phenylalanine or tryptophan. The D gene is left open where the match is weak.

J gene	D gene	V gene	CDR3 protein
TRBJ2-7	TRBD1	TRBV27	CASSQWTGYSYEQYF
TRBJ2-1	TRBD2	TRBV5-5	CASSLDASGRINEQFF
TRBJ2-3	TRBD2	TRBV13	CASSPPGTGRAVDTQYF
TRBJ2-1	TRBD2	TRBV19	CASRSLASGTDEQFF
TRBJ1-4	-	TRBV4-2	CASSQASGQPEKLFF
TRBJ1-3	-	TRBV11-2	CASSLWTVLSGNTIYF
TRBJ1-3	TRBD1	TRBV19	CASSLGTGESGNTIYF
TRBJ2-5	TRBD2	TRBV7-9	CSSSFVRPGLAGQTQYF
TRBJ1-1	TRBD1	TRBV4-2	CASSQARDSEAFF
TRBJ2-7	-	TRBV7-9	CASSLEYEQYF
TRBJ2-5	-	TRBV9	CASSVGQGRLETQYF
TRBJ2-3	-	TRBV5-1	CASSLAYSGVRTDTQYF
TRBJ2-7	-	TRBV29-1	CSVEVSDSDEQYF
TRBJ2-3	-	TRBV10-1	CASSGSWDTQYF
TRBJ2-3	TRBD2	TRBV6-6	CASSGPGTSRADTQYF
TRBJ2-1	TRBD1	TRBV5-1	CASSSNPGGGYNEQFF
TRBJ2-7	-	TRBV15	CATSRDPSSYEQYF
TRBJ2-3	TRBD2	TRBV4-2	CASSQDGTSGSVTDTQYF
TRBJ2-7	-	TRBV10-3	CATSLTVLLADPYEQYF
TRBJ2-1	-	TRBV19	CASSSQGSGPNEQFF
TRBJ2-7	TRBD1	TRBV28	CATRLTGTYEQYF
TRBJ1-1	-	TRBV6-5	CASSSQDLTGNTEAFF
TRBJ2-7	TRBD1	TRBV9	CASSVGPDRIYEQYF
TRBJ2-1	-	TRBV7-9	CASSGRLEGYNEQFF
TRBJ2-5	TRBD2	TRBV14	CASSPVRTSGRARETQYF
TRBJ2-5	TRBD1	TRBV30	CAWTPPGQGWKETQYF
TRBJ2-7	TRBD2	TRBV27	CASSPRLAGVHYEQYF
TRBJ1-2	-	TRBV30	CAWSREPPANYGYTF
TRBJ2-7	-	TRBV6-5	CASSYSRPPYEQYF
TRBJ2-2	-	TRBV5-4	CASSFPDNTGELFF
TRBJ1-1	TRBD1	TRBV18	CASSPSGQGGTEAFF
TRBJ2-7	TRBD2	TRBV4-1	CASSQGGREGSYEQYF
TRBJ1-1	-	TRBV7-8	CASSPTGGFVNTEAFF
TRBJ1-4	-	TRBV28	CASSPPPDQGRLFF
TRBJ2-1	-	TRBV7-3	CASSTLVTYEQFF
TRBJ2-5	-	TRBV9	CASSPRGRPYQETQYF
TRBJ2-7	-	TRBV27	CASSSSGTYEQYF
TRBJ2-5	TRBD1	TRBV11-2	CASSPGQATRQETQYF
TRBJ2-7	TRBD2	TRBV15	CATSFQSPLAAHSYEQYF
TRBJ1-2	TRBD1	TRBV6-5	CASSPPTGGYGYTF
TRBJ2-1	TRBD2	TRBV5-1	CASSLNAGERQFF
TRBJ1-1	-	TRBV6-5	CASRPQGNTEAFF
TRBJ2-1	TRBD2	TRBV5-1	CASSLGGGSATYNEQFF
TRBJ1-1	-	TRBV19	CASSIGYRYTEAFF
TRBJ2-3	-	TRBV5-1	CASSLGQVGDTQYF
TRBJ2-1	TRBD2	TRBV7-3	CASSLGLGNNEQFF
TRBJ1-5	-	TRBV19	CASSIQGGNQPQHF
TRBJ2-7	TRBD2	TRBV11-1	CATSLAGYYEQYF
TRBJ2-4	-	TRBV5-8	CASSIIMAYF
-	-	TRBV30	CASIPGTATYEQYF
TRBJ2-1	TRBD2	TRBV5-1	CASSLVLADSYNEQFF
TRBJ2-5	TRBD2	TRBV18	CASSPRTSGQETQYF
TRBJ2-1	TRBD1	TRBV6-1	CASSATGGRQTRGNEQFF
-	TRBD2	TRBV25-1	CASRMGGTYEQYF
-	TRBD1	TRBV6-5	CASRPPTGNEQYF
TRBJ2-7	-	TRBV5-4	CASSAGGTAYLDEQYF
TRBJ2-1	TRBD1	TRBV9	CASSVDPPGGKMDEQFF
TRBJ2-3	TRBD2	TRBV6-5	CASSSGRLSTDTQYF
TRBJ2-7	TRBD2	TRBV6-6	CASSGTSDEQYF